A selection of T cell receptor beta chains follows, all from one sample in a study of T cells in Graves' hyperthyroidism and ophthalmopathy. Via MiXCR, TCRdb re-called the multiplex PCR reads, giving one row per CDR3 protein. The data contain about 570,000 distinct CDR3 sequences, 46% of them singletons. The sample taken for sequencing was peripheral blood or thyroid tissue (not recorded which). These receptors were taken from an adult woman with Graves' disease, either hyperthyroidism or ophthalmopathy (not recorded which). Both conserved end residues are part of each CDR3. The D gene is left open where the match is weak. Size is stated for part of the rows, as once, few or many counts, or as a class when the clone is expanded.

>TRBJ2-2|TRBD2|few|TRBV19
CASSISGATGELFF
TGTGCCAGTAGTATTAGCGGGGCCACCGGGGAGCTGTTTTTT
>TRBJ2-7|NA|many|TRBV7-3
CASSLGPGGTYEQYF
TGTGCCAGCAGCTTAGGCCCCGGCGGGACATACGAGCAGTACTTC
>TRBJ2-7|NA|many|TRBV11-2
CASSLGSGAYEQYF
TGTGCCAGCAGCTTAGGGTCTGGCGCCTACGAGCAGTACTTC
>TRBJ2-7|TRBD2|many|TRBV13
CASSLAPGLAGGEQYF
TGTGCCAGCAGCTTAGCCCCGGGACTAGCGGGAGGCGAGCAGTACTTC
>TRBJ1-1|NA|NA|TRBV30
CAWSRQSNTEAFF
TGTGCCTGGAGTAGGCAGTCGAACACTGAAGCTTTCTTT
>TRBJ2-5|TRBD1|NA|TRBV7-2
CASNRQGRETQYF
TGTGCCAGCAATAGACAGGGAAGGGAGACCCAGTACTTC
>TRBJ2-7|TRBD1|many|TRBV5-1
CASSLEGGQGPYEQYF
TGCGCCAGCAGCTTGGAAGGGGGACAGGGTCCCTACGAGCAGTACTTC
>TRBJ2-2|TRBD2|NA|TRBV5-1
CASSFSAGAGELFF
TGCGCCAGCAGCTTCTCGGCGGGAGCGGGGGAGCTGTTTTTT
>TRBJ1-1|NA|few|TRBV28
CASSFQDGYVEAFF
TGTGCCAGCAGTTTCCAGGACGGATACGTTGAAGCTTTCTTT
>TRBJ2-7|NA|NA|TRBV20-1
CSAHRGGSYEQYF
TGCAGTGCCCACAGGGGAGGGTCCTACGAGCAGTACTTC
>TRBJ1-3|NA|NA|TRBV10-3
CAISEGSDSGNTIYF
TGTGCCATCAGTGAGGGGTCGGACTCTGGAAACACCATATACTTT
>TRBJ2-5|TRBD2|NA|TRBV9
CASSPEVAGMMETQYF
TGTGCCAGCAGCCCCGAAGTAGCGGGGATGATGGAGACCCAGTACTTC
>TRBJ1-6|TRBD1|NA|TRBV5-1
CASSWTGTGSQSPLHF
TGCGCCAGCAGCTGGACCGGGACAGGGTCACAATCACCCCTCCACTTT
>TRBJ1-1|TRBD1|NA|TRBV20-1
CSARDAGTGGAYTEAFF
TGCAGTGCTAGAGATGCCGGGACAGGGGGCGCTTACACTGAAGCTTTCTTT
>TRBJ2-2|NA|NA|TRBV30
CAWSVETTRIGELFF
TGTGCCTGGAGTGTTGAGACAACTAGAATCGGGGAGCTGTTTTTT
>TRBJ1-2|NA|NA|TRBV6-5
CASSYGQSYTF
TGTGCCAGCAGTTATGGGCAGAGCTACACCTTC
>TRBJ2-7|TRBD2|NA|TRBV28
CATGTSGGDEQYF
TGTGCCACCGGGACTAGCGGAGGCGACGAGCAGTACTTC
>TRBJ1-3|NA|many|TRBV6-5
CASSYGDLAGNTIYF
TGTGCCAGCAGTTACGGGGATCTCGCTGGAAACACCATATATTTT
>TRBJ2-6|NA|few|TRBV7-9
CASSLEDYLRDRASGANVLTF
TGTGCCAGCAGCTTAGAGGATTATCTCCGGGACCGTGCATCTGGGGCCAACGTCCTGACTTTC
>TRBJ2-5|TRBD2|many|TRBV20-1
CSAGFSGSQETQYF
TGCAGTGCTGGGTTTAGCGGGAGCCAAGAGACCCAGTACTTC
>TRBJ1-1|TRBD1|NA|TRBV2
CASMEGRGPTEAFF
TGTGCCAGCATGGAGGGAAGGGGGCCCACTGAAGCTTTCTTT
>TRBJ2-5|NA|once|TRBV10-3
CAISEWLQETQYF
TGTGCCATCAGTGAGTGGCTGCAAGAGACCCAGTACTTC
>TRBJ1-1|NA|medium-sized|TRBV15
CATSRDAYTEAFF
TGTGCCACCAGCAGAGATGCATACACTGAAGCTTTCTTT
>TRBJ1-6|NA|NA|TRBV9
CASSLFSAGNGNSPLHF
TGTGCCAGCAGCTTATTCTCCGCAGGGAACGGGAATTCACCCCTCCACTTT
>TRBJ2-4|NA|NA|TRBV2
CASQSDIQYF
TGTGCCAGTCAGTCGGACATTCAGTACTTC
>TRBJ2-3|NA|NA|TRBV29-1
CSVEGSPRESTDTQYF
TGCAGCGTTGAGGGCTCTCCGAGGGAGAGCACAGATACGCAGTATTTT
>TRBJ1-5|NA|NA|TRBV7-2
CASSTGKPQHF
TGTGCCAGCAGCACAGGGAAGCCCCAGCATTTT
>TRBJ2-7|TRBD2|many|TRBV7-9
CASSSGRASLYEQYF
TGTGCCAGCAGCTCCGGGAGGGCCTCCCTCTACGAGCAGTACTTC
>TRBJ2-7|NA|many|TRBV9
CASSQGHRYEQYF
TGTGCCAGCAGCCAGGGACACCGCTACGAGCAGTACTTC
>TRBJ1-2|NA|NA|TRBV3-1
CASSQDLRGYTF
TGTGCCAGCAGCCAAGATCTAAGGGGCTACACCTTC
>TRBJ2-5|TRBD2|NA|TRBV5-1
CASSLEAGGPYETQYF
TGCGCCAGCAGCTTGGAAGCGGGAGGGCCCTACGAGACCCAGTACTTC
>TRBJ1-1|NA|many|TRBV6-6
CASSYRRPEAFF
TGTGCCAGCAGTTACCGGAGACCAGAAGCTTTCTTT
>TRBJ1-6|TRBD1|many|TRBV28
CASSLGGRESSPLHF
TGTGCCAGCAGCCTAGGGGGCAGGGAGTCTTCACCCCTCCACTTT